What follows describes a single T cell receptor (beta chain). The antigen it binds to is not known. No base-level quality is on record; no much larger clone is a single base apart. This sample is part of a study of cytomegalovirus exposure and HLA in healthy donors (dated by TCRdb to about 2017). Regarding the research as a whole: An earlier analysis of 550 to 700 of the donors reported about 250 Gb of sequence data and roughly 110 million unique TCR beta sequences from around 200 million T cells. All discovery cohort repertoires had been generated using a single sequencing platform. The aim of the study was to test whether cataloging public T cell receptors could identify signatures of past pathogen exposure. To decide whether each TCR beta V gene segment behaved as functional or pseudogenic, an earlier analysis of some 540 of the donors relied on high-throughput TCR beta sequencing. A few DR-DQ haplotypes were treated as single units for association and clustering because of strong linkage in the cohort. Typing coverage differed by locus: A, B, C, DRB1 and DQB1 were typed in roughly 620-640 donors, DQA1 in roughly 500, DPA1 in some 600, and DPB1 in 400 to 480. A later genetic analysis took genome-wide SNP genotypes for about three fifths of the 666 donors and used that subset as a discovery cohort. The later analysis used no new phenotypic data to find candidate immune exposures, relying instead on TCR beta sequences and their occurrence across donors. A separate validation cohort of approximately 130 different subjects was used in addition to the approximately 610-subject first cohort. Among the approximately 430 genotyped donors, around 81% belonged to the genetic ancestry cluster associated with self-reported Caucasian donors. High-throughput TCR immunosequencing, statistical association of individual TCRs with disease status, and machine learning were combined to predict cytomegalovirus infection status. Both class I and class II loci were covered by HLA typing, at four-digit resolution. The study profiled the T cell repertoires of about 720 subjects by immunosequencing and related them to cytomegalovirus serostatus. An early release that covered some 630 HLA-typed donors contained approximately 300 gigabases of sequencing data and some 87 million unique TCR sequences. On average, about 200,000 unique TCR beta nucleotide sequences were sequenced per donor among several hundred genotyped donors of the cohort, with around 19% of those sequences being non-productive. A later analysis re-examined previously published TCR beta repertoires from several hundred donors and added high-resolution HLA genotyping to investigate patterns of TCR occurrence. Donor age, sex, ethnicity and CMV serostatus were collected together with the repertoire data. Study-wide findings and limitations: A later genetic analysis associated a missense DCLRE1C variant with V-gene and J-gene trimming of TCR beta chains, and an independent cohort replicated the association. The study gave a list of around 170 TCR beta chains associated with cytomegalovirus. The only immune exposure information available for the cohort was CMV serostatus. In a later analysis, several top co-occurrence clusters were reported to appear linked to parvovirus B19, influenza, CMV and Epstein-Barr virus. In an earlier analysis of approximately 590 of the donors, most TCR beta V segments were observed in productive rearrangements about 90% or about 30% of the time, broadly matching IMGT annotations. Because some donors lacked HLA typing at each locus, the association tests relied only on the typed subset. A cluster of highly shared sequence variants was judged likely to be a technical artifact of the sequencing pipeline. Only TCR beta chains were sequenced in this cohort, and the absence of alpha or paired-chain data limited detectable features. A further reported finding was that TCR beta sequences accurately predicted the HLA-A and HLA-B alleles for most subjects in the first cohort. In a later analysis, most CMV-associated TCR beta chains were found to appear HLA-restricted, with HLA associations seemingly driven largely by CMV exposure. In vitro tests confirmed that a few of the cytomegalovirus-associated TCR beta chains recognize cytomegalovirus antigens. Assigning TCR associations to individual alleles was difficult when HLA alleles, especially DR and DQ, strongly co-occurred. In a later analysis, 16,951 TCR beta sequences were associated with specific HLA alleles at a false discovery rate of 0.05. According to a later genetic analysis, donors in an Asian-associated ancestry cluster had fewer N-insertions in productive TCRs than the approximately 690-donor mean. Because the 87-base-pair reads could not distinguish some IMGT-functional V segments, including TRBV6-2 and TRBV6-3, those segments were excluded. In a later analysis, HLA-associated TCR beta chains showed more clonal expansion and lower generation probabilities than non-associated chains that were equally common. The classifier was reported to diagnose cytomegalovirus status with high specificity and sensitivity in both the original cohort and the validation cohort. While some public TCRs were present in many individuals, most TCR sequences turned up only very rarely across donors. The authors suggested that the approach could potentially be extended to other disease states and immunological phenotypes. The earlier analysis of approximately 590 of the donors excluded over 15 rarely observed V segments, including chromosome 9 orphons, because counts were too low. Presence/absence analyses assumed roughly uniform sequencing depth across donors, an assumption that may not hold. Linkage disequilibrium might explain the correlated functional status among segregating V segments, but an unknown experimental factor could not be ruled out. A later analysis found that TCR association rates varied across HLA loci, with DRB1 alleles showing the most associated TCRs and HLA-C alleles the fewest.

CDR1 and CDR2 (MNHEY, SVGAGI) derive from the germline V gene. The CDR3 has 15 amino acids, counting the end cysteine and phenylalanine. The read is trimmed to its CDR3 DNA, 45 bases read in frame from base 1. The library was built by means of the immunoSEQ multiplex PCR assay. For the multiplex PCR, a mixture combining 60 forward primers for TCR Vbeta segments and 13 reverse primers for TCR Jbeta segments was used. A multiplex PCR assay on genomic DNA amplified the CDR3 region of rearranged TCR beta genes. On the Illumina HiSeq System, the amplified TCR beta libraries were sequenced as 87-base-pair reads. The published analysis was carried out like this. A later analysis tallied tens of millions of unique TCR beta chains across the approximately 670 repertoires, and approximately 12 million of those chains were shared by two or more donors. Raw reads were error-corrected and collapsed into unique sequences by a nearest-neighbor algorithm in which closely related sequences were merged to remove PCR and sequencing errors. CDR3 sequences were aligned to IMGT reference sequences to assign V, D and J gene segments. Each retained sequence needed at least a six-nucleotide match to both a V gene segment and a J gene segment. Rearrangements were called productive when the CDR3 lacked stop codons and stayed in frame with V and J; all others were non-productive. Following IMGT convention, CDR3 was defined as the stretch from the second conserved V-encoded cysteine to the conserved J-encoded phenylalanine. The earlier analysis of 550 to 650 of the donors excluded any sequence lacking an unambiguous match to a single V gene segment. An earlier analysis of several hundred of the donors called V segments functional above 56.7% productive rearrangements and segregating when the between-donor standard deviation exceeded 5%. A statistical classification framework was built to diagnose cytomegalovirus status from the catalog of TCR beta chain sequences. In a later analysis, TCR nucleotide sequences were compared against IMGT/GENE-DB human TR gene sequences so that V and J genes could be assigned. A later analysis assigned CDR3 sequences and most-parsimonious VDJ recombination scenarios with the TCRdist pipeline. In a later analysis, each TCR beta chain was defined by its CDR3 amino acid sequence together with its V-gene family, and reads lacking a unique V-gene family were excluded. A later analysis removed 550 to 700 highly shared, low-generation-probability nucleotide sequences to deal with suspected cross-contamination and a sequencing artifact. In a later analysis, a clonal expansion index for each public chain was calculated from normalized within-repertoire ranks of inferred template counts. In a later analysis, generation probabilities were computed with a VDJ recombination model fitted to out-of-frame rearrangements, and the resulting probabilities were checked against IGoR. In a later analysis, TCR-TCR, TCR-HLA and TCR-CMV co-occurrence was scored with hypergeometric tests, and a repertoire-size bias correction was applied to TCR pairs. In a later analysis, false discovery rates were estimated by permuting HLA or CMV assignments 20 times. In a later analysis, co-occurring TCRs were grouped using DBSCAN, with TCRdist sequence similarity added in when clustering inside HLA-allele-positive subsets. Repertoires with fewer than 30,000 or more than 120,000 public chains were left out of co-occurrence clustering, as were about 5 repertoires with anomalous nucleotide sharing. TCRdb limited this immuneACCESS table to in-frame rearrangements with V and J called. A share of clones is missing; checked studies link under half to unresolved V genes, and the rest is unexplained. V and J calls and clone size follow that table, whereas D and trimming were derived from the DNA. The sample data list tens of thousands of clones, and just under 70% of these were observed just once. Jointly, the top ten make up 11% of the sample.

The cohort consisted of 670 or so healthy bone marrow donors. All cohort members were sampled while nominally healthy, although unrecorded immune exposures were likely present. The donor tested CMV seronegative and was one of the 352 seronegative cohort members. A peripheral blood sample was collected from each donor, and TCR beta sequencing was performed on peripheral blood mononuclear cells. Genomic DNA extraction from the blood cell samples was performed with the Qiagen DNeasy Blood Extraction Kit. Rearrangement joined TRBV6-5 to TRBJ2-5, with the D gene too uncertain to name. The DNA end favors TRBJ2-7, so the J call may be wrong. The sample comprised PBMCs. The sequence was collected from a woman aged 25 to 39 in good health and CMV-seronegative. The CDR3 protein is CASSPGSSYSYEQYF. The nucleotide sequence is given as TGTGCCAGCAGCCCCGGGTCCTCTTACTCCTACGAGCAGTACTTC.